These T cell receptor beta chains were read from a single sample in a study of cytomegalovirus exposure and HLA in healthy donors. Only in-frame clones appear in the TCRdb table, and some are missing; sequencing was by immunoSEQ multiplex PCR. The data show fewer than 120,000 clones, with roughly 80% seen just once and approximately 5.6% held by the top ten. The sample consisted of PBMCs. Every receptor here comes from a man aged 30-40 years in good health and CMV-seropositive. Each CDR3 is given with its conserved first and last residue. The size field is filled for only some rows; it gives once, few, many or a size class.

v_gene,abundance,j_gene,CDR3aa
TRBV21-1,few,TRBJ1-2,CASSKALPQGGYGYTF
TRBV19,.,TRBJ1-4,CASSIPLSGTLSEKLFF
TRBV6-6,.,TRBJ1-5,CASSYSQEGPQHF
TRBV29-1,.,TRBJ2-5,CSVRTGKGETQYF
TRBV6-5,.,TRBJ1-1,CASTFGGSGREAFF
TRBV13,.,TRBJ2-7,CASSSWTGPYEQYF
TRBV6-6,.,TRBJ2-5,CASTKAGGGTQYF
TRBV27,.,TRBJ1-2,CASSLSGEAVSGYTF
TRBV5-1,.,TRBJ1-3,CASSLGDRAGNTIYF
TRBV7-9,.,TRBJ2-7,CASSLGAGPTYEQYF
TRBV11-2,.,TRBJ2-7,CASSLAGGDRREQYF
TRBV7-9,.,TRBJ2-7,CSSSLDSDRYSYEQYF
TRBV6-6,.,TRBJ2-2,CASSYSRTGTSGELFF
TRBV4-3,.,TRBJ2-3,CASSQAPQDTDTQYF
TRBV11-3,.,TRBJ2-7,CASSLRGNPYEQYF
TRBV19,few,TRBJ2-3,CASSITPSGMSTDTQYF